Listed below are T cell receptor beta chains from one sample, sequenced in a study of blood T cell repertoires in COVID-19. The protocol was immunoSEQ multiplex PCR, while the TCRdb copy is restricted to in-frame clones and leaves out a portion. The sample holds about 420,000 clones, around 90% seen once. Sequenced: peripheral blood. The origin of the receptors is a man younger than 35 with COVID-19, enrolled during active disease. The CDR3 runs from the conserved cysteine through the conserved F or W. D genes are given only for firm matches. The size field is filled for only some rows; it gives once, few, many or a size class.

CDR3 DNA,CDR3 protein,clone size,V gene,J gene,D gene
TGTGCCAGCAGCCCCCTGACTAGCGGGAGGGGGAATGAGCAGTTCTTC,CASSPLTSGRGNEQFF,-,TRBV4-2,TRBJ2-1,TRBD2
TGTGCCAGCTCACCAGCAGGGGGGAACACTGAAGCTTTCTTT,CASSPAGGNTEAFF,once,TRBV18,TRBJ1-1,TRBD1
TGTGCCAGCAGTGGGGACAGGGCTGGCTTCTACAATGAGCAGTTCTTC,CASSGDRAGFYNEQFF,-,TRBV6-1,TRBJ2-1,TRBD1
TGTGCCACCAGCAGAGATCACAGGGAGACCCAGTACTTC,CATSRDHRETQYF,-,TRBV15,TRBJ2-5,-
TGTGCCAGCCGACAGGGGGCAATCAATGAGCAGTTCTTC,CASRQGAINEQFF,-,TRBV19,TRBJ2-1,TRBD1
TGTGCCGTCCGACAGGGAAACCAAGAGACCCAGTACTTC,CAVRQGNQETQYF,-,TRBV6-5,TRBJ2-5,TRBD1
TGTGCCAGCAGTTACGACAGGACACCTTTGAATGAGCAGTTCTTC,CASSYDRTPLNEQFF,-,TRBV6-5,TRBJ2-1,-
TGCGCCAGCAGCCAGTTAGGGGTGGCGGAGACCCAGTACTTC,CASSQLGVAETQYF,-,TRBV4-1,TRBJ2-5,-
TGTGCCAGCAGGGTTCGGTACGAGCAGTACTTC,CASRVRYEQYF,-,TRBV6-5,TRBJ2-7,-
TGTGCCAGCAGCTTGGGCCTGGGGGGGGAGGCTGAAGCTTTCTTT,CASSLGLGGEAEAFF,-,TRBV5-4,TRBJ1-1,-
TGTGCCAGTAGTATATCGGGGGTAAGGACCGGGGAGCTGTTTTTT,CASSISGVRTGELFF,-,TRBV19,TRBJ2-2,-
TGTGCCAGCAGCTTACTAGCGGGAGGGCCCGGGACAGATACGCAGTATTTT,CASSLLAGGPGTDTQYF,few,TRBV7-9,TRBJ2-3,TRBD2
TGTGCCAGCAGCCCCCGGGCACAGGGCTTCAATGAGCAGTTCTTC,CASSPRAQGFNEQFF,-,TRBV25-1,TRBJ2-1,-
TGTGCCAGCAGTGAAATAAGCGGTTCACCCCTCCACTTT,CASSEISGSPLHF,-,TRBV6-1,TRBJ1-6,-
TGTGCCAGCAGCGCCTTGGCAGATCAGAACTATGGCTACACCTTC,CASSALADQNYGYTF,-,TRBV21-1,TRBJ1-2,-
TGTGCCAGCAGCTTAGCAGCGGGGTCCTCCTACGAGCAGTACTTC,CASSLAAGSSYEQYF,-,TRBV11-2,TRBJ2-7,TRBD2
TGTGCCAGCAGGAGAGCCGGGACAGTCAGTGAGACGCAGTATTTT,CASRRAGTVSETQYF,-,TRBV6-5,TRBJ2-3,TRBD1
TGTGCCAGCAGCTCACTGACTAGCGGCAATGAGCAGTTCTTC,CASSSLTSGNEQFF,-,TRBV11-2,TRBJ2-1,TRBD2
TGTGCCAGCAGCTTAGAAGTCACTAATGAGCAGTTCTTC,CASSLEVTNEQFF,-,TRBV7-2,TRBJ2-1,-
TGTGCCAGCAGACGACAGGTGGGGCCAAATGAGCAGTTCTTC,CASRRQVGPNEQFF,-,TRBV7-2,TRBJ2-1,-
TGTGCCAGCAGTGAGCGACAGGGGGCCTACGAGCAGTACTTC,CASSERQGAYEQYF,-,TRBV2,TRBJ2-7,TRBD1
TGCGCCAGCAGCTTGGGTCCTAGCGGGGGGTCAGGGCAAGAGACCCAGTACTTC,CASSLGPSGGSGQETQYF,-,TRBV5-1,TRBJ2-5,TRBD2
TGTGCCTGTCGGGGACAGGGAAAGAACACTGAAGCTTTCTTT,CACRGQGKNTEAFF,-,TRBV30,TRBJ1-1,TRBD1
TGCGCCAGCAGCCCGGGGGGGACCTACAATGAGCAGTTCTTC,CASSPGGTYNEQFF,-,TRBV5-1,TRBJ2-1,TRBD2
TGTGCCAGCAGTTCCCAACCCCGGGGGGACACAGATACGCAGTATTTT,CASSSQPRGDTDTQYF,-,TRBV6-5,TRBJ2-3,TRBD2
TGTGCCACCAGCAGAGATATGGGGGGAACTGAAGCTTTCTTT,CATSRDMGGTEAFF,-,TRBV15,TRBJ1-1,-
TGTGCCAGTAGTTTGGGACAGGGGCCATACAATGAGCAGTTCTTC,CASSLGQGPYNEQFF,-,TRBV19,TRBJ2-1,TRBD1
TGTGCCAGCAGTTCCTACCGCGGACAGGGGAACTATGGCTACACCTTC,CASSSYRGQGNYGYTF,-,TRBV6-6,TRBJ1-2,TRBD1
TGTGCCAGCAGCTTATCCGGGACTAGAAACACAGATACGCAGTATTTT,CASSLSGTRNTDTQYF,-,TRBV7-2,TRBJ2-3,TRBD2
TGTGCCAGTGGGACAGGGAGCTACACCATATATTTT,CASGTGSYTIYF,-,TRBV19,TRBJ1-3,TRBD1
TGTGCCAGCAGTGCACAGGGCCAAGAGACCCAGTACTTC,CASSAQGQETQYF,-,TRBV2,TRBJ2-5,-
TGTGCCAGCAGTTCAGACAGGGGATGGTCACCCCTCCACTTT,CASSSDRGWSPLHF,-,TRBV27,TRBJ1-6,TRBD1
TGTGCCAGCAGCAAAGTGGACAAACCGGGCGCCCGGGGGAGCAATGAGCAGTTCTTC,CASSKVDKPGARGSNEQFF,few,TRBV21-1,TRBJ2-1,-
TGCGCCAGCAGCCAAGTATCGGGACAGGGTAACGAGTGGGACAATCAGCCCCAGCATTTT,CASSQVSGQGNEWDNQPQHF,-,TRBV4-1,TRBJ1-5,TRBD1
TGCAGTGCTAGTCACGTGAGCTCCTACAATGAGCAGTTCTTC,CSASHVSSYNEQFF,-,TRBV20-1,TRBJ2-1,-
TGTGCCAGCAGCGCCACGGGACTCCAAGAGACCCAGTACTTC,CASSATGLQETQYF,once,TRBV13,TRBJ2-5,-
TGTGCCAGCAGCCAACAGGGGGCCGCTAATTCACCCCTCCACTTT,CASSQQGAANSPLHF,-,TRBV7-6,TRBJ1-6,TRBD1
TGTGCCAGCAGCTTTGGGAGGGCGGACACCGGGGAGCTGTTTTTT,CASSFGRADTGELFF,-,TRBV11-3,TRBJ2-2,TRBD2
TGTGCCAGCGGGGACAGCCGGGACCAAGGCTACACCTTC,CASGDSRDQGYTF,-,TRBV28,TRBJ1-2,TRBD1
TGTGCCAGCAGCTCCGGGACAGGGGAGCGGGAAAAACTGTTTTTT,CASSSGTGEREKLFF,-,TRBV6-5,TRBJ1-4,TRBD1
TGTGCCAGCAGTGAGGTAGGAGAGAACACTGAAGCTTTCTTT,CASSEVGENTEAFF,-,TRBV25-1,TRBJ1-1,-
TGTGCCAGTAGTATACAATCGCGGACAGGCACAGATACGCAGTATTTT,CASSIQSRTGTDTQYF,-,TRBV19,TRBJ2-3,-
TGTGCCAGCAGACCGGACAGGGGGTCTTACGAGCAGTACTTC,CASRPDRGSYEQYF,-,TRBV6-5,TRBJ2-7,TRBD1
TGTGCCAGCAGCTTGGTCCAGATCGGCTACACCTTC,CASSLVQIGYTF,once,TRBV5-5,TRBJ1-2,-
TGTGCCAGCAGTGGGGGACAGGTAAGAAACTATGGCTACACCTTC,CASSGGQVRNYGYTF,-,TRBV2,TRBJ1-2,TRBD1
TGTGCCAGCAGCTTGGATAGCGGGCCGCCGGGGGAGACCCAGTACTTC,CASSLDSGPPGETQYF,-,TRBV5-4,TRBJ2-5,TRBD2
TGTGCCAGCAGCGTAGAAGGGGCCAGCACAGATACGCAGTATTTT,CASSVEGASTDTQYF,once,TRBV9,TRBJ2-3,-
TGTGCCAGCAGTGAAGCGGAGGAGTCCTACGAGCAGTACTTC,CASSEAEESYEQYF,-,TRBV2,TRBJ2-7,-
TGTGCCAGCAGCAAATCAGGATTTTTAGACTCCTACGAGCAGTACTTC,CASSKSGFLDSYEQYF,-,TRBV3-1/TRBV3-2,TRBJ2-7,-
TGTGCCAGCAGTGATGGGGGCACAGCCGGGTACTATAACTATGGCTACACCTTC,CASSDGGTAGYYNYGYTF,-,TRBV25-1,TRBJ1-2,-
TGTGCCAGCAGTCCCAGGACAGATTCCACCGGGGAGCTGTTTTTT,CASSPRTDSTGELFF,-,TRBV27,TRBJ2-2,-